The 30 T cell receptor beta chains below all came from one sample that was sequenced in a study of post-analysis software for immune sequencing data. Points from the study as a whole: Elevated frequency relative to controls characterized roughly 5 TRBV segments in patients, TRBV5-6, TRBV5-1 and TRBV20-1 among them.

These receptors are not linked to any known antigen. Unique molecular identifiers had been added to the TCR beta cDNA libraries. Via MiXCR, TCRdb re-called the PCR reads, giving one row per CDR3 protein. The sample records 250,000 to 300,000 distinct CDR3 sequences, 36% being singletons. Sequencing used blood. These receptor sequences come from a girl aged 10 to 17 with multiple sclerosis.

At least ten counts were recorded for this clonotype. J is TRBJ2-3 and V is TRBV28; D perhaps matches TRBD1 (6 bases). Trimming removed 3 bases from V and 0 bases from J, with 10 bases in between. Looked up from germline, CDR1 is MDHEN and CDR2 is SYDVKM. The CDR3 runs to 15 residues. CDR3 amino acids: CASSFPDSSTDTQYF. CDR3 in DNA: TGTGCCAGCAGTTTCCCGGACAGCAGCACAGATACGCAGTATTTT.

Notes on this clonotype: Sequence at one end of the junction differs from germline and may be a read error. The chain's CDR3 is CACSLDLLARYF. The CDR3 DNA sequence: TGTGCCTGCAGCCTAGACCTTTTGGCGCGGTATTTT. The chain employs TRBV7-2 and TRBJ2-3; D gene ambiguous. The germline CDR1 and CDR2 sequences are SGHTA and FQGNSA. The CDR3 runs to 12 residues. Full variable domain (rest looked up from reference TRBV7-2 and TRBJ2-3): GAGVSQSPSNKVTEKGKDVELRCDPISGHTALYWYRQSLGQGLEFLIYFQGNSAPDKSGLPSDRFSAERTGGSVSTLTIQRTQQEDSAVYLCACSLDLLARYFGPGTRLTVL.

This chain connects TRBV19 to TRBJ1-2; 8 bases line up with TRBD1. The ends lost 3 bases at V and 4 bases at J; junction bases unmatched: 22. Germline V CDR1 and CDR2: LNHDA, SQIVND (reference sequence). The CDR3 is made up of 20 amino acids. The chain's CDR3 is CASSIRGTGKRLTRIYGYTF. CDR3 in DNA: TGTGCCAGTAGTATTAGGGGGACAGGAAAGCGACTAACTCGGATCTATGGCTACACCTTC.

This clonotype came up many times. The rearrangement links TRBV5-1 to TRBJ2-1; D is perhaps TRBD1 (6 bases). Trimming cost V 2 bases and J 2 bases, with 14 bases left between them. CDR1 is SGHRS, CDR2 YFSETQ, per germline. The CDR3 is 16 residues long. The CDR3 region is CASSFNEGGAYNEQFF. The CDR3 DNA reads as TGCGCCAGCAGCTTCAACGAAGGGGGAGCCTACAATGAGCAGTTCTTC.

This clonotype was picked up many times. This chain connects TRBV20-1 to TRBJ2-5; TRBD2 aligns across 9 bases. CDR1 is DFQATT and CDR2 is SNEGSKA in the germline V gene (reference sequence). V dropped 1 base and J dropped 1; count of bases not matched to a gene: 4. This CDR3 has 15 residues. CDR3: CSARGVAGVQETQYF. The CDR3 nucleotides read TGCAGTGCTAGAGGGGTAGCGGGGGTCCAAGAGACCCAGTACTTC.

A note on this clonotype: This CDR3 is missing its conserved last phenylalanine or tryptophan, likely due to a read error. CDR3 sequence (DNA): TGTGCCAGCAGCCAAGTTACTGGAGATACGCAGTATCTT. Translating it yields CASSQVTGDTQYL. This chain connects TRBV3-1 to TRBJ2-3; D gene uncertain. Looked up from germline, CDR1 is LGHDT and CDR2 is YNNKEL (reference sequence). Trimming stripped 1 base from V and 5 bases from J, with 7 bases between. The CDR3 is made up of 13 amino acids.

The table lists this clonotype with many counts. V usage is TRBV29-1 and J usage is TRBJ2-3; a possible D gene is TRBD2 (6 bases). The CDR3 runs 13 residues. Trimming cost V 2 bases and J 3 bases, with 9 bases left between them. Germline loops: CDR1 SQVTM, CDR2 ANQGSEA. The CDR3 DNA reads as TGCAGCGTTGAAAACCGGGGGACAGATACGCAGTATTTT. Amino acids: CSVENRGTDTQYF.

Many counts were recorded for this clonotype. This rearrangement joins TRBV4-1 to TRBJ1-2; 7 nucleotides line up with TRBD1. CDR1 is MGHRA and CDR2 is YSYEKL in the germline V gene. This CDR3 region has 15 residues. Trimming took 0 bases from V and 6 from J; bases not matched to a gene: 7. The CDR3 here is CASSQDLTGLHGYTF. CDR3 in DNA: TGCGCCAGCAGCCAAGATTTGACAGGGCTCCATGGCTACACCTTC.

This chain uses TRBV4-1 with TRBJ2-4, with D maybe TRBD2 (6 bases). Germline V gene lookup returns CDR1 MGHRA and CDR2 YSYEKL. This CDR3 has 13 amino acids. V was pared by 1 base and J by 14 bases, with 15 bases between. The CDR3 region has the DNA TGCGCCAGCAGCCAAGTTAATCCGGGGGTAAAGTACTTC. Amino acid sequence: CASSQVNPGVKYF.

This clonotype was counted at least ten times. V and J are TRBV12-3 or TRBV12-4 and TRBJ1-2; D may be TRBD1 (5 bases). The CDR3 has 14 amino acids. V was shortened by 5 bases and J by 7 bases, with 17 bases between the two germline ends. CDR3 residues: CASSAGGWGFGYTF. As DNA, the CDR3 is TGTGCCAGCAGTGCTGGGGGGTGGGGATTTGGCTACACCTTC.

This sequence joins TRBV11-2 and TRBJ2-7; D not certain. V was trimmed by 2 bases and J by 6 bases, leaving 8 bases between them. CDR3 size: 12 residues. Looked up from germline, CDR1 is SGHAT and CDR2 is FQNNGV. The CDR3 is CASSLSSGEQYF. As DNA, the CDR3 is TGTGCCAGCAGCTTAAGCTCGGGCGAGCAGTACTTC.

This chain joins TRBV12-3 or TRBV12-4 and TRBJ2-2, with 9 bases fitting TRBD2. CDR3 length equals 16 residues. V lost 2 bases to trimming and J lost 5 bases; unmatched junction nucleotides: 6. The DNA for the CDR3 is TGTGCCAGCAGTTTATGGCTAGCGGGGCTTACCGGGGAGCTGTTTTTT. This translates into CASSLWLAGLTGELFF.

Details on this clonotype: This may arise from a read error, as a much more abundant clone is one base away. This sequence joins TRBV5-1 and TRBJ2-1, with D possibly being TRBD1 (6 bases). CDR1 and CDR2 from the germline V gene are SGHRS and YFSETQ. This CDR3 region has 14 residues. V was trimmed by 6 bases and J by 5 bases, leaving 15 bases between them. The CDR3 bases are TGCGCCAGCACCGGGACAAGGGGACACAATGAGCAGTTCTTC. Protein: CASTGTRGHNEQFF.

Concerning this clonotype: The CDR3 carries no conserved terminal phenylalanine or tryptophan, so it likely arises from a read error. The genes are TRBV20-1 and TRBJ1-1; D is ambiguous. The V gene lost 3 bases and the J gene lost 7 bases, with 15 bases spanning the gap. The CDR3 has 13 amino acids. Looked up from germline, CDR1 is DFQATT and CDR2 is SNEGSKA (reference sequence). CDR3 protein: CSARGMEGSEAFL. The CDR3 DNA is TGCAGTGCTAGGGGGATGGAAGGTAGTGAAGCTTTCTTG.

The chain employs TRBV20-1 and TRBJ2-5; unclear D gene. CDR1 is DFQATT and CDR2 is SNEGSKA in the germline V gene (reference sequence). The CDR3 loop spans 13 amino acids. V was trimmed by 0 bases and J by 0 bases, leaving 5 bases between them. The CDR3 loop reads CSARDQNQETQYF. DNA of the CDR3: TGCAGTGCTAGAGATCAAAACCAAGAGACCCAGTACTTC.

The chain uses TRBV3-1 and TRBJ1-5; tentatively, D is TRBD1 (5 bases). Trimming left V 1 base short and J 6 bases short, with 13 bases between. Germline V gene sequence: CDR1 LGHDT, CDR2 YNNKEL (reference sequence). This CDR3 comprises 15 residues. CDR3: CASSQVAGSGQPQHF. CDR3 nucleotide sequence: TGTGCCAGCAGCCAAGTAGCAGGGTCGGGTCAGCCCCAGCATTTT.

The rearrangement uses TRBV14 and TRBJ2-5; no reliable D call. CDR1 SGHDN and CDR2 FVKESK come from the germline V gene. This CDR3 has 12 amino acids. V shed 4 bases and J shed 5 bases, with 8 bases lying between them. CDR3 bases: TGTGCCAGCAGCCCACAATGGGAGACCCAGTACTTC. This codes for CASSPQWETQYF. Drawing the rest from reference TRBV14 and TRBJ2-5, the complete variable domain is EAGVTQFPSHSVIEKGQTVTLRCDPISGHDNLYWYRRVMGKEIKFLLHFVKESKQDESGMPNNRFLAERTGGTYSTLKVQPAELEDSGVYFCASSPQWETQYFGPGTRLLVL.

The rearrangement uses TRBV3-1 and TRBJ2-1; no clear D gene. The V end was cut by 0 bases, the J end by 3 bases, with 15 bases between. CDR1 is LGHDT and CDR2 is YNNKEL in the germline V gene (reference sequence). The CDR3 sequence is 17 residues long. The CDR3 nucleotides are TGTGCCAGCAGCCAAGATAAGACTTCCTTAAGCTACAATGAGCAGTTCTTC. Its protein product is CASSQDKTSLSYNEQFF.

On this clonotype: A much bigger clone sits one base away, suggesting this may be a read error. The chain combines TRBV3-1 with TRBJ1-2; 8 nucleotides match TRBD1. Germline V gene sequence: CDR1 LGHDT, CDR2 YNNKEL (reference sequence). This CDR3 is built from 15 residues. CDR3 region: CASSSRDRHSYDYTF. Here the CDR3 DNA reads TGTGCCAGCAGCTCTCGGGACAGGCACTCCTATGACTACACCTTC.

Only a few counts were recorded for this clonotype. Given a much more abundant clone one base away, this may be a read error. The chain is built from TRBV4-1 and TRBJ2-1, with TRBD2 matching 10 bases. Trimming at V came to 0 bases and at J to 7 bases, leaving 6 bases not matched to a gene. CDR1 and CDR2 from the germline V gene are MGHRA and YSYEKL. The CDR3 covers 16 residues. The CDR3, as DNA: TGCGCCAGCAGCCAAGAGGGAGCGGGAGGGGTAAATGAGCAGTTCTTC. This gives the protein CASSQEGAGGVNEQFF.

This clonotype was found many times. The chain employs TRBV15 and TRBJ2-1, with D perhaps TRBD2 (5 bases). This CDR3 contains 15 residues. V lost 0 bases to trimming and J lost 0 bases, with 6 bases between them. The germline V gene has CDR1 LNHNV and CDR2 YYDKDF (reference sequence). Here the CDR3 reads CATSREGSSYNEQFF. The CDR3 coding sequence is TGTGCCACCAGCAGAGAGGGGAGCTCCTACAATGAGCAGTTCTTC.

This clonotype was counted ten times or more. V gene TRBV12-3 or TRBV12-4 combines with J gene TRBJ2-2; D tentatively reads TRBD1 or TRBD2 (5 bases each). This CDR3 has 16 residues. V gave up 6 bases and J gave up 6 bases, with 20 bases separating them. The CDR3 reads CASRYQGPRDAGELFF. As DNA, the CDR3 is TGTGCCAGCAGGTACCAGGGACCACGCGACGCCGGGGAGCTGTTTTTT.

This clonotype has ten or more counts. The V call is TRBV15, the J call TRBJ2-3; D call uncertain. CDR1 LNHNV and CDR2 YYDKDF come from the germline V gene (reference sequence). The CDR3 consists of 13 residues. Between the trimmed V and J ends, which lost 7 bases and 2 bases, there was a span of 10 bases. The CDR3 reads CATTPTDTDTQYF. The CDR3 DNA follows: TGTGCCACCACCCCAACCGACACAGATACGCAGTATTTT.

Concerning this clonotype itself: A much larger clone lies a single base off, so this may be a read error. The gene calls are TRBV4-1 and TRBJ2-3; D is unresolved. CDR1 is MGHRA and CDR2 is YSYEKL in the germline V gene. There are 17 residues in the CDR3. CDR3 coding DNA: TGCGCCAGCGGCCAAGTCCCGACACAGACTAGCACAGATACGCAGTATTTT. Its protein is CASGQVPTQTSTDTQYF.

The chain employs TRBV12-3 or TRBV12-4 and TRBJ2-1; 8 nucleotides match TRBD1. The CDR3 length is 13 residues. The V gene end was trimmed by 1 base and the J gene end by 14 bases; junction bases not matched to a gene: 7. The CDR3 coding sequence is TGTGCCAGCAGTTTAGGGCAGGGGGCTTCAGAGTTCTTC. As protein: CASSLGQGASEFF.

This clonotype was detected a few times. One base away lies a much larger clone, so this may be a sequencing read error. V is TRBV12-3 or TRBV12-4 and J is TRBJ2-5, with 11 bases aligning to TRBD2. This CDR3 contains 15 residues. V was clipped by 7 bases and J by 11 bases; unmatched bases: 15. The CDR3 here is CASNIAGGSYNEQYF. CDR3 nucleotides: TGTGCCAGCAACATAGCGGGAGGGTCTTACAATGAGCAGTACTTC.

This clonotype was recorded only once. It may be a read error: a sequence one base away is much more abundant. This sequence joins TRBV28 and TRBJ2-1; 12 bases line up with TRBD1. The germline gives CDR1 MDHEN, CDR2 SYDVKM. The CDR3 sequence is 17 residues long. CDR3 sequence reads: CASSPPGTGGSYNEQCF. DNA for the CDR3: TGTGCCAGCAGTCCCCCCGGGACAGGGGGCTCCTACAATGAGCAGTGCTTC.

V gene TRBV29-1 combines with J gene TRBJ2-7, with a tentative D call TRBD1 (6 bases). The germline CDR1 and CDR2 sequences are SQVTM and ANQGSEA. The CDR3 loop spans 13 amino acids. With 5 bases removed from V and 3 bases from J, the gap between germline ends came to 14 bases. The CDR3 loop reads CSVNLGDIYEQYF. CDR3 DNA sequence: TGCAGCGTTAATCTAGGGGACATCTACGAGCAGTACTTC.

This clonotype was counted only a few times. This sequence joins TRBV19 and TRBJ1-5; 8 bases map to TRBD1. Germline V lookup: CDR1 LNHDA, CDR2 SQIVND (reference sequence). This CDR3 spans 17 amino acids. V gave up 3 bases and J gave up 5 bases; unmatched junction bases: 12. CDR3 region: CASSIHLRAGGYQPQHF. The CDR3 DNA reads TGTGCCAGTAGTATCCACCTGAGGGCAGGGGGCTATCAGCCCCAGCATTTT.

As for this clonotype: This may be a read error, as it is one base from a much larger clone. The rearrangement joins TRBV7-8 to TRBJ2-1; 7 nucleotides agree with TRBD1. The CDR3 totals 16 residues. Germline V CDR1 and CDR2: SGHVS, FQNEAQ. The CDR3 protein is CASTATGLSSCNEQFF. DNA of the CDR3: TGTGCCAGCACCGCGACAGGGTTGAGTTCCTGCAATGAGCAGTTCTTC. The whole variable domain, filled in from reference TRBV7-8 and TRBJ2-1, reads GAGVSQSPRYKVAKRGQDVALRCDPISGHVSLFWYQQALGQGPEFLTYFQNEAQLDKSGLPSDRFFAERPEGSVSTLKIQRTQQEDSAVYLCASTATGLSSCNEQFFGPGTRLTVL.